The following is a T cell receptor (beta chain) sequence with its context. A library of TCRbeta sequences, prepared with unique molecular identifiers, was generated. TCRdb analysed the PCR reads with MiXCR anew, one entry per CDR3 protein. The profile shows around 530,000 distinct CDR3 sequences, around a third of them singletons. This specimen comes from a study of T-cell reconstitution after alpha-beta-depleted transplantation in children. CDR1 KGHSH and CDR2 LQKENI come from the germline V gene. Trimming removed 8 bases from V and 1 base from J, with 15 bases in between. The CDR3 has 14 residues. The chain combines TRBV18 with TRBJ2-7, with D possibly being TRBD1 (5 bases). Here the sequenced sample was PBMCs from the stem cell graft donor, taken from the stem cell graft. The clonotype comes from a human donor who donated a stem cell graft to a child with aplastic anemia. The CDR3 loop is CASRITGHSYEQYF. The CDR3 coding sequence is TGTGCCAGCCGTATAACAGGTCATTCCTACGAGCAGTACTTC.